The 18 T cell receptor beta chains below were found in one sample sequenced in a study of T cell responses to AZD1222 COVID-19 vaccine. Sequenced by immunoSEQ multiplex PCR; TCRdb stores in-frame clones only, minus some. The sample carries roughly 180,000 clones, 90% to 95% recorded once. Sequenced material: peripheral blood, taken 28 days after the second AZD1222 dose. Every receptor here comes from an adult who received the AZD1222 COVID-19 vaccine.

The chain links TRBV28 to TRBJ1-6; 12 bases map to TRBD1. The CDR3 is 18 amino acids. The germline gives CDR1 MDHEN, CDR2 SYDVKM. The trim removed 6 bases at V and 4 bases at J, leaving 10 bases unmatched. Written as DNA, the CDR3 is TGTGCCAGCAGGCCAAGTGGGACAGGGGGCTGGTATAATTCACCCCTCCACTTT. Translated, it gives CASRPSGTGGWYNSPLHF.

This chain links TRBV2 with TRBJ2-7; 9 nucleotides agree with TRBD1. CDR3 length: 14 amino acids. The V gene end was trimmed by 10 bases and the J gene end by 2 bases; junction bases not matched to a gene: 9. CDR1 is SNHLY and CDR2 is FYNNEI in the germline V gene. This CDR3 is CATVKQGATYEQYF. CDR3 DNA: TGTGCCACCGTAAAACAGGGGGCGACCTACGAGCAGTACTTC.

The CDR3 nucleotides are TGTGCCAGCAGCGGACAGGGCAGCAATCAGCCCCAGCATTTT. It yields the protein CASSGQGSNQPQHF. The chain has TRBV6-5 and TRBJ1-5, with 8 positions matching TRBD1. Per the germline V gene, CDR1 is MNHEY and CDR2 is SVGAGI. J gave up 1 base and V 6 bases, and 2 bases lay outside the gene matches. This CDR3 region has 14 residues.

V gene TRBV9 combines with J gene TRBJ2-2, with D uncertain. The CDR3 loop spans 17 amino acids. CDR1 is SGDLS, CDR2 YYNGEE, per germline. V shed 3 bases and J shed 1 base, with 16 bases lying between them. CDR3 loop: CASSADGRVGNTGELFF. DNA for the CDR3: TGTGCCAGCAGCGCCGACGGACGGGTAGGGAACACCGGGGAGCTGTTTTTT.

V usage is TRBV7-8 and J usage is TRBJ1-6; D is undetermined. V was clipped by 5 bases and J by 7 bases, with 6 bases between them. Germline values: CDR1 SGHVS, CDR2 FQNEAQ. The CDR3 has 12 residues. Written as DNA, the CDR3 is TGTGCCAGCAGCCCCACGAATTCACCCCTCCACTTT. Translated: CASSPTNSPLHF.

This chain links TRBV7-2 with TRBJ2-7, with a weak D call TRBD1 (6 bases). The germline V gene encodes CDR1 SGHTA and CDR2 FQGNSA. The CDR3 runs 13 residues. V was shortened by 1 base and J by 4 bases, with 8 bases between the two germline ends. The CDR3 DNA reads as TGTGCCAGCAGCTTAGTGGACAGTTACGAGCAGTACTTC. Encoded protein: CASSLVDSYEQYF.

This rearrangement joins TRBV5-4 to TRBJ1-5; TRBD1 matches 7 bases. Germline V gene sequence: CDR1 SGHNT, CDR2 YYREEE (reference sequence). The CDR3 contains 15 residues. The junction had 5 bases not matched to a gene; V was cut back by 0 bases and J by 5 bases. DNA for the CDR3: TGTGCCAGCAGCTTGGACAGGGGATCGCATCAGCCCCAGCATTTT. This sequence encodes CASSLDRGSHQPQHF.

This rearrangement joins TRBV14 to TRBJ1-5; unclear D gene. The CDR3 contains 12 residues. V lost 4 bases to trimming and J lost 0 bases, with 1 base between them. Germline V gene data show CDR1 as SGHDN and CDR2 as FVKESK. The CDR3 DNA follows: TGTGCCAGCAGCCTTAGCAATCAGCCCCAGCATTTT. Protein: CASSLSNQPQHF.

The V gene is TRBV27, the J gene TRBJ1-1; unclear D gene. The germline V gene encodes CDR1 MNHEY and CDR2 SMNVEV (reference sequence). Trimming removed 6 bases from V and 1 base from J, with 6 bases in between. The CDR3 totals 12 residues. CDR3 residues: CASRRSNTEAFF. For the CDR3, the DNA is TGTGCCAGCAGGCGCTCGAACACTGAAGCTTTCTTT.

The chain combines TRBV7-2 with TRBJ2-1; D gene ambiguous. The germline V and J ends were trimmed by 2 bases and 7 bases, with 9 bases remaining between them. CDR1 and CDR2 from the germline V gene are SGHTA and FQGNSA. The CDR3 covers 13 residues. The CDR3 region is CASSLPFRNEQFF. In nucleotides, the CDR3 is TGTGCCAGCAGCTTACCTTTCCGTAATGAGCAGTTCTTC.

V and J are TRBV18 and TRBJ2-5; D may correspond to TRBD1 or TRBD2 (5 bases each). The CDR3 covers 15 residues. Germline lookup yields CDR1 KGHSH and CDR2 LQKENI. The V end was cut by 3 bases, the J end by 5 bases, with 16 bases between. In nucleotides, the CDR3 is TGTGCCAGCTCACCGAGGGACCCGGGGCGCGAGACCCAGTACTTC. It yields the protein CASSPRDPGRETQYF.

The chain carries TRBV12-5 and TRBJ1-3; D gene unclear. CDR1 and CDR2 (germline): LGHNT, FRNRAP. The CDR3 is 14 residues long. Trimming shortened V by 5 bases and J by 2 bases, and 10 bases separated the two germline ends. Here the CDR3 DNA reads TGTGCTAGTGGTCCGGGTTTCACTGGAAACACCATATATTTT. Amino acids: CASGPGFTGNTIYF.

This chain links TRBV7-3 with TRBJ2-2, with D unclear. V lost 2 bases to trimming and J lost 7 bases, with 8 bases between them. The CDR3 sequence is 13 residues long. Germline V gene sequence: CDR1 SGHTA, CDR2 FQGTGA. Here the CDR3 reads CASSLAGYGELFF. CDR3 DNA: TGTGCCAGCAGCTTAGCCGGCTACGGGGAGCTGTTTTTT.

V gene TRBV29-1 combines with J gene TRBJ1-1, with D unresolved. Germline-derived CDR1 and CDR2 are SQVTM and ANQGSEA. This CDR3 contains 14 residues. Between the trimmed V and J ends, which lost 8 bases and 1 base, there was a span of 17 bases. The CDR3 here is CSLVRVRGNTEAFF. The CDR3 DNA reads TGCAGCCTGGTAAGAGTACGGGGGAACACTGAAGCTTTCTTT.

The chain links TRBV7-9 to TRBJ1-1; D remains ambiguous. This CDR3 has 13 residues. V lost 0 bases and J 2 bases, leaving 4 bases between the germline ends. Germline assignment: CDR1 SEHNR and CDR2 FQNEAQ (reference sequence). The CDR3 region is CASSLALNTEAFF. CDR3 sequence (DNA): TGTGCCAGCAGCTTAGCGCTAAACACTGAAGCTTTCTTT. Complete variable domain (other parts from reference TRBV7-9 and TRBJ1-1): DTGVSQNPRHKITKRGQNVTFRCDPISEHNRLYWYRQTLGQGPEFLTYFQNEAQLEKSRLLSDRFSAERPKGSFSTLEIQRTEQGDSAMYLCASSLALNTEAFFGQGTRLTVV.

The genes are TRBV19 and TRBJ1-1, with 8 bases aligning to TRBD1. Germline V gene sequence: CDR1 LNHDA, CDR2 SQIVND (reference sequence). The CDR3 runs 17 residues. Trimming took 4 bases from V and 5 from J; bases not matched to a gene: 15. The CDR3 is CASSSNRYYRGSTEAFF. In nucleotides, the CDR3 is TGTGCCAGTAGTAGCAACCGTTACTACAGGGGGTCTACTGAAGCTTTCTTT.

This clone appeared a single time. DNA of the CDR3: TGTGCCAGCAGTCCGCCGGGACAGGGGTTGAACACTGAAGCTTTCTTT. Translated: CASSPPGQGLNTEAFF. The V gene is TRBV28, the J gene TRBJ1-1; TRBD1 matches at 10 bases. Trimming took 5 bases from V and 0 from J; bases not matched to a gene: 6. This CDR3 has 16 amino acids. From germline, CDR1 is MDHEN and CDR2 SYDVKM. The whole variable domain, remainder taken from reference TRBV28 and TRBJ1-1, is DVKVTQSSRYLVKRTGEKVFLECVQDMDHENMFWYRQDPGLGLRLIYFSYDVKMKEKGDIPEGYSVSREKKERFSLILESASTNQTSMYLCASSPPGQGLNTEAFFGQGTRLTVV.

This clone was observed once. V gene TRBV28 combines with J gene TRBJ1-4; 7 bases map to TRBD1. The CDR3 is 14 amino acids. With V trimmed by 4 bases and J by 7 bases, 6 bases remained unmatched. The germline CDR1 and CDR2 sequences are MDHEN and SYDVKM. The DNA for the CDR3 is TGTGCCAGCAGTTCAACAGGGGACCTTGAAAAACTGTTTTTT. This gives the protein CASSSTGDLEKLFF.